This note documents a single T cell receptor beta chain sequence. This clonotype was detected only a few times. No cognate antigen has been identified for it. No base quality information exists; no much larger clone differs at one position. The library was made by PCR. At the Johns Hopkins FTIC core, DNA from the cultured CD4+ T cells underwent TCR sequencing with the Oncomine TCR Beta short-read assay. The QIAamp micro DNA kit was used to extract genomic DNA from the cultured CD4+ T cells. Oncomine TCR Beta libraries from cultured CD4+ T cells were pooled using unique dual indexes and sequenced on an Illumina iSeq 100. As for the original processing: Non-productive sequences were removed, and CDR3s that did not start with C, did not end with F or W, or were shorter than 7 amino acids were discarded. The MANAFEST web application identified antigen-specific clonotypes by comparing peptide-stimulated wells against reference wells and other culture wells. For a clone to be called positive, the clone needed an FDR below 0.05, an odds ratio above 5, and a productive frequency above 0.1% in at least two of three replicate wells. A clonotype was classed as cross-reactive if the clonotype showed significant expansion both in SARS-CoV-2 spike wells and in at least one common cold coronavirus spike condition. Levenshtein distances (stringdist) and unrooted phylogenetic trees (ape) in R version 3.6.1 were used to assess CDR3 homology. Starting from the raw public reads, TCRdb applied fastp trimming at Q25, assembled clones with MiXCR and retained in-frame beta chains. All rows with the same CDR3 protein become a single entry with the most common DNA and genes. In this record, the V and J calls reflect TCRdb's handling and not the investigators' own analysis. Across this sample there are around 22,000 distinct CDR3 sequences, with approximately 32% seen only once. Of the sample, 9.5% to 15% is held by the ten largest clones.

The treatment or condition tag for this specimen amounts to: roughly nine-day PBMC culture with coronavirus spike peptide pools or control peptides (ViraFEST assay). To expand antigen-specific T cells with peptide pools and then pick out the expanded clonotypes through TCR sequencing, the study relied on the ViraFEST assay. The positive SARS-CoV-2 PCR tests of the convalescent patients were dated from March to December 2020, before the Alpha, Beta and Delta variants emerged in the United States. Each well held 2.2 million or so PBMCs cultured with around 10 ug/ml peptide pools in IMDM containing around 5% human AB serum and around 10 IU/ml IL-2. Half of the culture medium was replaced with fresh IL-2-containing medium on days 3 and 7. After less than 12 days of culture, CD4+ T cells were isolated by negative selection using the EasySep CD4+ T cell isolation kit. PBMCs were separated from whole blood using Ficoll-Paque Plus gradient centrifugation and then either used fresh or cryopreserved at -140C. Triplicate wells were generally used for each culture condition.

This entry is derived from a study of vaccination and CD4 T cells after COVID-19 (dated by TCRdb to 2021 to 2024). Study-wide context: Every convalescent patient had a positive nasal swab PCR test for SARS-CoV-2, with mild disease in nine patients and severe disease in one. Six males and four females were included in the convalescent cohort, with two Hispanic individuals, seven Caucasians, two Asians and one multiracial person represented. Two doses of either the Pfizer-BioNTech BNT162b2 vaccine (n=8) or the Moderna mRNA-1273 vaccine (n=2) were administered to participants. Post-COVID blood samples from convalescent patients were collected a median of 101 days after diagnosis, with a range of roughly 35 to 161 days. The time from the second vaccine dose to post-vaccine blood sampling had a median of roughly 79 days and ranged from about 14 to 250 days. Overlapping spike peptide pools from SARS-CoV-2 and from the common cold coronaviruses HCoV-NL63, HCoV-OC43 and HCoV-229E were used as culture stimuli. As controls, cultures received a CEFX viral epitope pool (the positive control), an HIV-1 Nef peptide pool (the negative control), or no peptide at all. In about 11 COVID-19 convalescent patients and a few infection-naive healthy vaccine recipients, the spike-specific CD4+ TCR repertoire before mRNA vaccination was compared with the repertoire after mRNA vaccination.

Points the paper makes about the study in general: In convalescent patients, nearly all vaccine-specific clones (304 of 307) were found to be mono-reactive for SARS-CoV-2 spike rather than cross-reactive with common cold coronaviruses. Only a relatively small number of convalescent patients were included in the study, and early timepoints following natural infection were not analyzed. The median count of SARS-CoV-2-reactive clonotypes went up from around 21 after infection to 38 after vaccination, although the change was not significant. Among the post-vaccine SARS-CoV-2-reactive clones in convalescent patients, a median around 90% showed up only after vaccination, which suggests vaccine-specific priming.

Trimming removed 5 bases from V and 6 bases from J; the gene matches leave 5 bases unexplained. Taken from the germline V gene (reference sequence), the CDR1 and CDR2 loops are SEHNR and FQNEAQ. From its cysteine to its phenylalanine, the CDR3 spans 13 amino acids. This entry keeps only the CDR3 DNA: 39 bases, framed from base 1. The clonotype comes from a human donor with COVID-19. The specimen sequenced was cultured CD4+ T cells from blood. The chain is made from TRBV7-9 and TRBJ1-1, with 8 bases in between that match TRBD1. The CDR3 protein sequence reads: CASSAQGESEAFF. The sequenced DNA is TGTGCCAGCAGCGCACAGGGGGAGTCTGAAGCTTTCTTT.